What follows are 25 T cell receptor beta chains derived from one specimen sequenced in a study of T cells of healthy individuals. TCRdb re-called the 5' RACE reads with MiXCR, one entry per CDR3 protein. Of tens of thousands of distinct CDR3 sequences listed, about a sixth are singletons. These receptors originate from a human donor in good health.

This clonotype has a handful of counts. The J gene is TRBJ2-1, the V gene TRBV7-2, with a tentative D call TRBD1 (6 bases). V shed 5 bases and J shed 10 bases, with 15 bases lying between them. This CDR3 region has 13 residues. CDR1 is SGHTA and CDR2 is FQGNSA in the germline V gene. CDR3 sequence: CASSHRQAAEQFF. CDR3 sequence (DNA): TGTGCCAGCAGCCACCGACAGGCTGCGGAGCAGTTCTTC.

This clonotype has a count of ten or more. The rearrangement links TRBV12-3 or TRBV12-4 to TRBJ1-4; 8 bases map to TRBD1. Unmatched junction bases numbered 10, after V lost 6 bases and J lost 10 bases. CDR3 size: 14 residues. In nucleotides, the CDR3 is TGTGCCAGCAGAGACACAGGGGGAGGTACAAAACTGTTTTTT. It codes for CASRDTGGGTKLFF.

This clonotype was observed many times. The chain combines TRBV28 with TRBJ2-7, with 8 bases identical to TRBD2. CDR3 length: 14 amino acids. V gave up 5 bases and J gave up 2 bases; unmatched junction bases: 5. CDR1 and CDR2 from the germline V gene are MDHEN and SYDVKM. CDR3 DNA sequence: TGTGCCAGCAGTCCCGGGACTAGAACCTACGAGCAGTACTTC. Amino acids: CASSPGTRTYEQYF.

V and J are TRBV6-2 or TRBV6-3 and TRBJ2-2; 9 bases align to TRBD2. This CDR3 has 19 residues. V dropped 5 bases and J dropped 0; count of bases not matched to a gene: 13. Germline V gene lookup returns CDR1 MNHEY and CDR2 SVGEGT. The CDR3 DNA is TGTGCCAGCAGTATACTCCCACTAGCGGGTCCAACGAACACCGGGGAGCTGTTTTTT. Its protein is CASSILPLAGPTNTGELFF.

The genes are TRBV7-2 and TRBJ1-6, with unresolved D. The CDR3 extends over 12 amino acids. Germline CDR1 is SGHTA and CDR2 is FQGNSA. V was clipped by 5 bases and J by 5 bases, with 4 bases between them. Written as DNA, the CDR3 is TGTGCCAGCAGCCGAGATAATTCACCCCTCCACTTT. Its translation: CASSRDNSPLHF.

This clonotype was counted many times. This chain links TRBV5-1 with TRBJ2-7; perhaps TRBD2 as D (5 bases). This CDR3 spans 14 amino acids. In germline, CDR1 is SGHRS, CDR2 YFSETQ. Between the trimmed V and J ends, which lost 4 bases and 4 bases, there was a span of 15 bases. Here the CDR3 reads CASSPPGSRYEQYF. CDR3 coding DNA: TGCGCCAGCAGCCCACCGGGATCCCGTTACGAGCAGTACTTC.

The DNA for the CDR3 is TGCGCCAGCAGTGAGACCCCACCTCAGGAAGCAGATACGCAGTATTTT. It yields the protein CASSETPPQEADTQYF. V usage is TRBV10-1 and J usage is TRBJ2-3; D is ambiguous. Deletions cut 2 bases from V and 4 bases from J, with 16 bases between. The CDR3 spans 16 residues. The germline CDR1 and CDR2 sequences are WNHNN and SYGVQD (reference sequence).

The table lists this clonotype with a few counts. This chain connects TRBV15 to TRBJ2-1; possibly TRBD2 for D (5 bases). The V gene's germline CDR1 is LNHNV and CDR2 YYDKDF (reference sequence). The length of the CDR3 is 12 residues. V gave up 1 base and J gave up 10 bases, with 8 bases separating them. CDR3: CATSRVKREQFF. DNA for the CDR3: TGTGCCACCAGCAGAGTGAAGCGGGAGCAGTTCTTC.

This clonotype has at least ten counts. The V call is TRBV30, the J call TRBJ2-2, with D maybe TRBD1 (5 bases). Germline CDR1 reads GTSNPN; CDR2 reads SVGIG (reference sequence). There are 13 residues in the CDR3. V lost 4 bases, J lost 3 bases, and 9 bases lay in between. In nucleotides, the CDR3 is TGTGCCTGGATTCCAGGGTACACCGGGGAGCTGTTTTTT. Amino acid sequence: CAWIPGYTGELFF.

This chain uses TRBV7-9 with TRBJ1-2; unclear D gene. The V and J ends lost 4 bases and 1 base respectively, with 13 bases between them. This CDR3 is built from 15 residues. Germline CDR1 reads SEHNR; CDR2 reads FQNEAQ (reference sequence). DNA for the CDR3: TGTGCCAGCAGCTCCCCCCCGTTAGATAACTATGGCTACACCTTC. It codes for CASSSPPLDNYGYTF.

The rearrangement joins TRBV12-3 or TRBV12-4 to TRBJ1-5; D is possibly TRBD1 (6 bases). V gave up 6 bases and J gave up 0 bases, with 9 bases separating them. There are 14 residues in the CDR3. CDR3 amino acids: CASRADSSNQPQHF. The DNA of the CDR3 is TGTGCCAGCAGGGCGGACAGTAGCAATCAGCCCCAGCATTTT.

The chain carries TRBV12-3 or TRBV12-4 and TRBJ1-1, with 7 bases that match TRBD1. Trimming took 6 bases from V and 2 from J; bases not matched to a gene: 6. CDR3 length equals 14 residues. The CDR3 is CASRTGRVNTEAFF. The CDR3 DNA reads TGTGCCAGCAGGACAGGGCGCGTCAACACTGAAGCTTTCTTT.

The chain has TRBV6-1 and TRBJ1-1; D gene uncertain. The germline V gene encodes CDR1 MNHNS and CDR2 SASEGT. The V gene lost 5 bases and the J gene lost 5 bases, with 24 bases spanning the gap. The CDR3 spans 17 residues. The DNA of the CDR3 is TGTGCCAGCAGTCGAGTGTCTACAACAATCCTCCGGACTGAAGCTTTCTTT. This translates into CASSRVSTTILRTEAFF.

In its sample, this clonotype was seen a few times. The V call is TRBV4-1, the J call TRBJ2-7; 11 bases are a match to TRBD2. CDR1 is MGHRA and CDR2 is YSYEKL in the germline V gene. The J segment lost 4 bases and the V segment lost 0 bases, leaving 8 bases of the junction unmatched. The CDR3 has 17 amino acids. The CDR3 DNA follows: TGCGCCAGCAGCCAAGACCTACCGGCTAGCGGGGGGTACGAGCAGTACTTC. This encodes CASSQDLPASGGYEQYF.

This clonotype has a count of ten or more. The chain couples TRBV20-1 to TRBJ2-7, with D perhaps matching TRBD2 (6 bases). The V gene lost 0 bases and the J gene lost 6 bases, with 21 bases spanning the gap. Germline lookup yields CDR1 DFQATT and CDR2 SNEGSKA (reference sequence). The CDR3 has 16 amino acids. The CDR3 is CSARDPRHMDYFEQYF. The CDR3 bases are TGCAGTGCTAGAGATCCTCGCCATATGGACTACTTCGAGCAGTACTTC.

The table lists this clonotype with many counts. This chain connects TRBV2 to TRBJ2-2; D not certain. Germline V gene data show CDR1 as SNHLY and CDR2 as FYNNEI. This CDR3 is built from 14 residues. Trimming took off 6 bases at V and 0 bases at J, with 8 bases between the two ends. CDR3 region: CASRLITNTGELFF. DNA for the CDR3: TGTGCCAGCAGATTGATCACGAACACCGGGGAGCTGTTTTTT.

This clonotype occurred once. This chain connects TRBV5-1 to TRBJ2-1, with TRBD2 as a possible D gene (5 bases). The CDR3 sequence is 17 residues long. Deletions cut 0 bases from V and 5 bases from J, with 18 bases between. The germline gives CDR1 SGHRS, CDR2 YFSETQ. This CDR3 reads CASSLEPPTNPNNEQFF. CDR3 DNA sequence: TGCGCCAGCAGCTTGGAACCCCCGACTAACCCCAACAATGAGCAGTTCTTC.

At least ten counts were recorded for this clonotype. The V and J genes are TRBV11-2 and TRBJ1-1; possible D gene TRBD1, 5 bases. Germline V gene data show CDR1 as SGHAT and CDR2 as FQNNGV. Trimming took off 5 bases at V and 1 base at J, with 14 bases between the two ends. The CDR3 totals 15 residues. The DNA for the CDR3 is TGTGCCAGCAGCAGACGACAGCCTGAGAACACTGAAGCTTTCTTT. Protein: CASSRRQPENTEAFF.

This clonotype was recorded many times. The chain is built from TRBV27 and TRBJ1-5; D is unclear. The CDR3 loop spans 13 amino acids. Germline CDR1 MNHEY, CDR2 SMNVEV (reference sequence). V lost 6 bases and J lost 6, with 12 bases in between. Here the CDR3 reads CASSDTAFQPQHF. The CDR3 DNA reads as TGTGCCAGCAGCGACACAGCTTTTCAGCCCCAGCATTTT.

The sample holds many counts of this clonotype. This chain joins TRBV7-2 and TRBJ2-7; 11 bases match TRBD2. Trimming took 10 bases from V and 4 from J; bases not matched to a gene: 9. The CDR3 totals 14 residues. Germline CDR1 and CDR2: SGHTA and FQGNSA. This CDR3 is CAIPILAGGYEQYF. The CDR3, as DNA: TGTGCCATCCCAATTCTAGCGGGGGGATACGAGCAGTACTTC.

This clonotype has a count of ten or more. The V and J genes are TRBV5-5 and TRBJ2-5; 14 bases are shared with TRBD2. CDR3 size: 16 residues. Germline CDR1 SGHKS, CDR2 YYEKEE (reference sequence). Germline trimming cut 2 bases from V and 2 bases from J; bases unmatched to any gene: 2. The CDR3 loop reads CASSFGTSGGQETQYF. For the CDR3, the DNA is TGTGCCAGCAGCTTCGGGACTAGCGGGGGTCAAGAGACCCAGTACTTC.

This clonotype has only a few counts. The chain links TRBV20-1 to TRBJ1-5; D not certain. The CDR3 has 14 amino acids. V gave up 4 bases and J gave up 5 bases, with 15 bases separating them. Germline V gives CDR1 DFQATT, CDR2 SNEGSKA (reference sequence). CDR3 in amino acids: CSATPGRVDQPQHF. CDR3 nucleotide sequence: TGCAGTGCTACCCCCGGGAGGGTGGATCAGCCCCAGCATTTT.

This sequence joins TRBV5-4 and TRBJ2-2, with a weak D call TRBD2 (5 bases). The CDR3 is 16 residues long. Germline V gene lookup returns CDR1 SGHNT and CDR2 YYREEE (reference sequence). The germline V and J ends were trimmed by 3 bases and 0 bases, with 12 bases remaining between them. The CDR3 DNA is TGTGCCAGCAGCTCCCCGACTACCGCGAACACCGGGGAGCTGTTTTTT. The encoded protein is CASSSPTTANTGELFF.

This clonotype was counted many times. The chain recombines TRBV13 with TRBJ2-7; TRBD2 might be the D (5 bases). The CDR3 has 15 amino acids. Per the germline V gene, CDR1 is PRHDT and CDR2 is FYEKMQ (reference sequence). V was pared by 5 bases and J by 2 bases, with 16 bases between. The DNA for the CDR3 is TGTGCCAGCAGCCCCCCCAGGACTGCCACCTACGAGCAGTACTTC. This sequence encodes CASSPPRTATYEQYF.

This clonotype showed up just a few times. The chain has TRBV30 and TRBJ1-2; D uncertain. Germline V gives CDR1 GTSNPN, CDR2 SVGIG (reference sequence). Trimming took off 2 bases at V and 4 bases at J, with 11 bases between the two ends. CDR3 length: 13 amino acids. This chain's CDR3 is CAWSLVAVYGYTF. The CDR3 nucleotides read TGTGCCTGGAGTCTCGTCGCAGTCTATGGCTACACCTTC.